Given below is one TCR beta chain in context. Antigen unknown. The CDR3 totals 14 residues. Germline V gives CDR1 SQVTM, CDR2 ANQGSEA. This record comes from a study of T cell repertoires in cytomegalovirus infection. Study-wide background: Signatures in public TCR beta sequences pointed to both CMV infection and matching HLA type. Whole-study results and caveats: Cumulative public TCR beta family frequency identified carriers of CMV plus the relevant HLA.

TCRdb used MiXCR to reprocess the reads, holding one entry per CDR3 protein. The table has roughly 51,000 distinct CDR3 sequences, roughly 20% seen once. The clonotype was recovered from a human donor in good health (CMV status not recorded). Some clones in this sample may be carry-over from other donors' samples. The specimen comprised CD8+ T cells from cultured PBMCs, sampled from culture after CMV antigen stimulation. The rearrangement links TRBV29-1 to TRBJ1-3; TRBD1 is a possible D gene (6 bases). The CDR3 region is CVETGREVVNTIYF. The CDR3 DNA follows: TGCGTTGAAACAGGGAGAGAAGTCGTAAACACCATATATTTT.